This section outlines one T cell receptor beta chain sequence together with its context. Its specific antigen is unknown. It has no much larger one-base neighbor in the sample; base qualities were not kept. From the cysteine through the phenylalanine, the CDR3 covers 13 amino acids. The CDR3 DNA has 39 bases and is translated from base 1. Per the germline V gene, SQVTM is the CDR1 and ANQGSEA is the CDR2. V is clipped by 3 bases and J by 1 base, and the sequence between their germline boundaries is 9 bases long. This record belongs to a study of blood T cells in healthy people across ages (dated by TCRdb to about 2015). Notes on the research overall: Template switching captured roughly one uniquely barcoded TCR beta cDNA molecule per two T cells in model experiments. The study measured age-related changes in TCR beta repertoire diversity using deep sequencing normalized with unique cDNA molecular identifiers. To avoid experimental bias, donors of different ages were randomly spread across the sequencing lanes. For two donors (one aged 18 to 29 and one aged 80 or older), the study analyzed two additional independent replicas of 1 million unique cDNA reads from the same blood draw. Donors were grouped into four age groups: young (average approximately 16 years), middle-aged (roughly 37), aged (around 60) and long-lived (82).

The library was produced with 5' RACE. The instrument was an Illumina HiSeq 2500. The second PCR ran for about 7 to 11 cycles and used a J-beta primer mix along with a sample-barcoded 5' primer. A template-switch 5' adaptor carrying 12 random nucleotides introduced a unique molecular identifier onto each TCR beta cDNA molecule. Each sample yielded at least 2.5 million CDR3-containing paired-end reads. First-strand cDNA synthesis was performed from all RNA using the Mint cDNA synthesis kit, with priming by a TRBC-specific oligonucleotide. Following uracil-DNA glycosylase treatment, all cDNA underwent a first 18-cycle PCR with the universal primers M1SS and BC2_uni_R. The published analysis was carried out like this. Each sample was normalized by randomly selecting 1 million high-quality reads, each carrying a distinct molecular identifier. Instead of being binned into consensus sequences, reads that shared molecular identifiers were thrown out. MiTCR, set to a Q25 quality threshold and the strictest error-elimination algorithm, was used for CDR3 identification, clonotype clustering and error correction. Lower-bound total TCR beta diversity was estimated with a nonparametric unseen species model using Euler transformation. TCRdb's own reprocessing of the public reads used fastp at Q25 and MiXCR and kept productive beta chains. Rows matching on CDR3 protein sequence are summarized as one entry with the most common DNA and genes. TCRdb's processing, not the study's, gives the V and J calls here. The sample table lists roughly 1,800,000 distinct CDR3 sequences, around half of them with a count of one. Less than 2.5% of the sample comes from the top ten.

Donors were 39 systemically healthy Caucasian individuals from Russia aged roughly 6 to 90 years. Each donor gave 9.5 to 10 milliliters of peripheral blood, drawn into EDTA-treated Vacutainer tubes. Ficoll-Paque density-gradient centrifugation was used to isolate PBMCs, with at least 6.5 million per sample. Total RNA was extracted from PBMCs with Trizol reagent, with at least 5 micrograms obtained per sample. Naive CD45RAhigh/CD27high T cell percentages were measured by flow cytometry on a PBMC aliquot from every donor. Overall results and qualifications from the work: Estimates of total diversity based on one million sequenced T cells were considered lower bounds and underestimates. Compared with the aged group, the long-lived group had more naive CD4+ T cells, fewer expanded clones and increased TCR diversity, a pattern suggesting age selection. Observed TCR beta diversity per million T cells fell roughly linearly with age, and a significant reduction was already apparent by age around 40. The CMV infection status of donors was not known, potentially confounding age-related changes in expanded clonotypes. Observed TCR beta diversity correlated strongly with the percentage of naive T cells measured by flow cytometry. Conclusive comparison of naive and antigen-experienced compartments was prevented by the profiling of bulk unsorted PBMCs.

This clonotype was obtained from a woman between 40 and 50 years old in good health. Sample: blood. The sequence joins TRBV29-1 to TRBJ1-2; no D gene is confidently identified. The sequenced DNA is TGCAGCGTTGATGTCAGGTATAACTATGGCTACACCTTC. This translates into CSVDVRYNYGYTF.